This TCR beta chain was found in a study of T cells after yellow fever vaccination. Study-level information: Preparation of the low-cell-number fractions used SMART-Seq v4 Ultra Low Input.

This CDR3 comprises 12 residues. Germline CDR1 is MNHEY and CDR2 is SVGAGI. The V end lost 5 bases, the J end lost 12 bases, and 14 bases lay between the germline ends. This clonotype was counted only a few times. Its antigen is not identified. Study results and limitations: A small proportion of clonotypes was detected in both the CD4 and CD8 compartments. Abundant clonotypes from the bulk population could contaminate FACS-sorted repertoires. Re-detected after boosting: most primary clones, 96% of CD4 and roughly 88% of CD8.

TCRdb re-called the 5' RACE reads with MiXCR, one entry per CDR3 protein. Among 500,000 to 650,000 distinct CDR3 sequences listed, roughly 12% were seen once. The TCR comes from a man aged 25 to 40 who received the YFV17D yellow fever vaccine. The rearrangement links TRBV6-5 to TRBJ2-1; weak D call: TRBD2 (5 bases). The starting material was PBMCs, obtained on the day of the yellow fever booster vaccination. CDR3 loop: CASSATRRAQFF. The CDR3 nucleotides read TGTGCCAGCAGTGCTACTAGGCGTGCGCAGTTCTTC.